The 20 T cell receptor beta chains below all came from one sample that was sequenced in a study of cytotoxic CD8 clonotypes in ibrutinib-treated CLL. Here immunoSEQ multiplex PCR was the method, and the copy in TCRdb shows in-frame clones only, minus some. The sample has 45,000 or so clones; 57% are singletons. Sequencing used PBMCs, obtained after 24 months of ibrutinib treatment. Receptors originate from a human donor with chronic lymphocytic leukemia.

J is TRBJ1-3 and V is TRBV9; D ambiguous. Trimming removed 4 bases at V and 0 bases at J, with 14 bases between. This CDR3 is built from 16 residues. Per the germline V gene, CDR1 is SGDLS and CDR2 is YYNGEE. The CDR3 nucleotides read TGTGCCAGCAGCTTCCGATCACTGAGCTCTGGAAACACCATATATTTT. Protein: CASSFRSLSSGNTIYF. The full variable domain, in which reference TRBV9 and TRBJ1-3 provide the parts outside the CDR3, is DSGVTQTPKHLITATGQRVTLRCSPRSGDLSVYWYQQSLDQGLQFLIQYYNGEERAKGNILERFSAQQFPDLHSELNLSSLELGDSALYFCASSFRSLSSGNTIYFGEGSWLTVV.

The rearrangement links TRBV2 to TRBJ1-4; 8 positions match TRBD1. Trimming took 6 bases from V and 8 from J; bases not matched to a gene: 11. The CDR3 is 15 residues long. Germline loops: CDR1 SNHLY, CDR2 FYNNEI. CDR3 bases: TGTGCCAGCAGACCCCCAGGGGGCAGTTTGGAAAAACTGTTTTTT. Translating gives CASRPPGGSLEKLFF.

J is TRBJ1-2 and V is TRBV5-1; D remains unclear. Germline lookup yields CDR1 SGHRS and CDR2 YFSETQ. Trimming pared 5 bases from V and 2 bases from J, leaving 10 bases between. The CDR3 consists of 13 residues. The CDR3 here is CASRSDPNYGYTF. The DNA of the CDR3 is TGCGCCAGCAGGTCTGACCCCAACTATGGCTACACCTTC. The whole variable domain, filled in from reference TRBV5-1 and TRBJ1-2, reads KAGVTQTPRYLIKTRGQQVTLSCSPISGHRSVSWYQQTPGQGLQFLFEYFSETQRNKGNFPGRFSGRQFSNSRSEMNVSTLELGDSALYLCASRSDPNYGYTFGSGTRLTVV.

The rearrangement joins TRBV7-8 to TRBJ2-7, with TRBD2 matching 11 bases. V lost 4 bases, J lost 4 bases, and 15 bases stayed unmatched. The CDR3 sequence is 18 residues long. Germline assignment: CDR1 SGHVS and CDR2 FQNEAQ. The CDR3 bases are TGTGCCAGCAGCTCAATAGGACTCCTAGCGGGGGGCACGTACGAGCAGTACTTC. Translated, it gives CASSSIGLLAGGTYEQYF.

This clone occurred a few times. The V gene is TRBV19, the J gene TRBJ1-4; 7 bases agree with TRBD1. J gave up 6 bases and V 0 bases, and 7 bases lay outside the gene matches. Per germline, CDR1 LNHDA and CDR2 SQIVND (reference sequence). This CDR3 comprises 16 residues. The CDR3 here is CASSIDPTGLDEKLFF. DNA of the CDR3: TGTGCCAGTAGTATAGATCCGACAGGGCTAGATGAAAAACTGTTTTTT.

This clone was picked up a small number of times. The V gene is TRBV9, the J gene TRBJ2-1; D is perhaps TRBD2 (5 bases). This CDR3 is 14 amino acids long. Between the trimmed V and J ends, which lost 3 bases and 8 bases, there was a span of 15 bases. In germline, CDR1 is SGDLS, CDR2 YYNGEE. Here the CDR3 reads CASSAGNLAYEQFF. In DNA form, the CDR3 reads TGTGCCAGCAGCGCCGGGAACCTAGCTTATGAGCAGTTCTTC.

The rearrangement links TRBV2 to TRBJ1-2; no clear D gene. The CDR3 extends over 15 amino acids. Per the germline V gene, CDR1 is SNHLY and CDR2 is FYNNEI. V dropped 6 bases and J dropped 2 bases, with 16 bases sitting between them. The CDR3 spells CASSKTLDGNYGYTF. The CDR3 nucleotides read TGTGCCAGCAGCAAAACTCTCGACGGGAACTATGGCTACACCTTC. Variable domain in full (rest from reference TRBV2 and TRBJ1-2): EPEVTQTPSHQVTQMGQEVILRCVPISNHLYFYWYRQILGQKVEFLVSFYNNEISEKSEIFDDQFSVERPDGSNFTLKIRSTKLEDSAMYFCASSKTLDGNYGYTFGSGTRLTVV.

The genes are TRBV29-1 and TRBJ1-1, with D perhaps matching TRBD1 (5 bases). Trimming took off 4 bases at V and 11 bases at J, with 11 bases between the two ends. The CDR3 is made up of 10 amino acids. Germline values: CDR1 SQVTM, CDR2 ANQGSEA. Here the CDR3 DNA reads TGCAGCGTTGGAACCGAGGGGGCTTTCTTT. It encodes CSVGTEGAFF.

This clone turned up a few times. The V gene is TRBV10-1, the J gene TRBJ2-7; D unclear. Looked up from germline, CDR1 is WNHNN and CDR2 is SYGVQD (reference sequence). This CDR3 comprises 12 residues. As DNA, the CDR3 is TGCGCATATAGAGGAGCCACCTACGAGCAGTACTTC. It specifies CAYRGATYEQYF.

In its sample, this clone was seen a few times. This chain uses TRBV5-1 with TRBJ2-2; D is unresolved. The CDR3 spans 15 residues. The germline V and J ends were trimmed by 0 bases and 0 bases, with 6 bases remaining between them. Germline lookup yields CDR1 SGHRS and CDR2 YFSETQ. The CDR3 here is CASSLVRANTGELFF. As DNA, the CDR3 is TGCGCCAGCAGCTTGGTTAGGGCGAACACCGGGGAGCTGTTTTTT.

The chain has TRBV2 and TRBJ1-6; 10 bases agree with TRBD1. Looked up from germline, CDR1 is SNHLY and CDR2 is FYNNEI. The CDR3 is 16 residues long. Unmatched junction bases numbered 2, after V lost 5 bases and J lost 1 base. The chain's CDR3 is CASSRDRGSYNSPLHF. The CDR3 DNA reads TGTGCCAGCAGTCGGGACAGGGGTTCCTATAATTCACCCCTCCACTTT.

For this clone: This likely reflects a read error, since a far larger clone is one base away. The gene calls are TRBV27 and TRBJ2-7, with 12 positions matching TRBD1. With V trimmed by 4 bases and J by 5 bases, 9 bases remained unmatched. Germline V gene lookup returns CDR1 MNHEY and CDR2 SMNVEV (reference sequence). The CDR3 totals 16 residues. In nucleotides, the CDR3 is TGTGCCAGCAGTTCACTCCGGGACAGGGGGCGGAACGAGCAGTACTTC. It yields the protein CASSSLRDRGRNEQYF.

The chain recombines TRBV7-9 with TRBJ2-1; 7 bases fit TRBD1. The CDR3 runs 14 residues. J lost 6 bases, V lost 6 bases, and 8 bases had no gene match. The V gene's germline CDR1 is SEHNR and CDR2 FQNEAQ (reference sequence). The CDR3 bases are TGTGCCAGCAGAGAAAGCGCAGGGGGCAATGAGCAGTTCTTC. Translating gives CASRESAGGNEQFF.

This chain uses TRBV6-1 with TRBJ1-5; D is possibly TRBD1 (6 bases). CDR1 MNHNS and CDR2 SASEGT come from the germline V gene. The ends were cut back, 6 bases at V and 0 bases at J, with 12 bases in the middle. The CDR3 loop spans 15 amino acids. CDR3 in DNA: TGTGCCAGCAGCGACCCAGGGGATAGCAATCAGCCCCAGCATTTT. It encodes CASSDPGDSNQPQHF.

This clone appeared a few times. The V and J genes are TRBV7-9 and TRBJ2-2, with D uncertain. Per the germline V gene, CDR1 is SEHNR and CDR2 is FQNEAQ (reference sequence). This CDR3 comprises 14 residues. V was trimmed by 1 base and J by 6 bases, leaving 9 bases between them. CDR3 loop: CASSLGLEAGELFF. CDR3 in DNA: TGTGCCAGCAGCTTAGGATTGGAAGCCGGGGAGCTGTTTTTT.

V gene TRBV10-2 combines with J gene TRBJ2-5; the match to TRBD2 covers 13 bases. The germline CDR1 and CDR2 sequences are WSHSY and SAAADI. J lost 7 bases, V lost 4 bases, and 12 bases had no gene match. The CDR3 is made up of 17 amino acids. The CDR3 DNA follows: TGCGCCAGCAGTGTTCTTGGACTAGCGGGGGCCCCAGGGACCCAGTACTTC. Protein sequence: CASSVLGLAGAPGTQYF.

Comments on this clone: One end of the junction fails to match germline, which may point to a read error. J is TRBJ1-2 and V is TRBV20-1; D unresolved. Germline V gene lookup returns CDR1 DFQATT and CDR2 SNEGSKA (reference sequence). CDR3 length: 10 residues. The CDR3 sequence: CSARGRPPSF. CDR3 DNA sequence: TGCAGTGCTAGAGGACGCCCTCCGTCCTTC.

The CDR3 DNA is TGCGCCAGCAGGCGCCAGGGGGATCGAGAGACCCAGTACTTC. Translation gives CASRRQGDRETQYF. The chain has TRBV5-1 and TRBJ2-5, with 7 positions matching TRBD1. CDR1 and CDR2 from the germline V gene are SGHRS and YFSETQ. This CDR3 has 14 amino acids. Trimming cost V 5 bases and J 4 bases; bases outside gene matches: 8.

The CDR3 region is CASTLGSGYTF. CDR3 sequence (DNA): TGTGCCAGCACCTTGGGCTCTGGCTACACCTTC. The chain joins TRBV6-6 to TRBJ1-2; unclear D gene. The CDR3 is made up of 11 amino acids. The germline gives CDR1 MNHNY, CDR2 SVGAGI (reference sequence). V gave up 7 bases and J gave up 7 bases, with 10 bases separating them.

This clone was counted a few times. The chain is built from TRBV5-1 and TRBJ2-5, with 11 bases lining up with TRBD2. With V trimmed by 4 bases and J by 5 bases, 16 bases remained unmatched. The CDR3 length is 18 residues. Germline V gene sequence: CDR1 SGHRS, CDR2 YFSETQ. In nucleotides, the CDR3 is TGCGCCAGCAGCCCAGGGACTAGCGGTCTGAAGGTCCTGGAGACCCAGTACTTC. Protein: CASSPGTSGLKVLETQYF.